This entry is about one TCR beta chain. The table came from immunoSEQ multiplex PCR; TCRdb's copy has only in-frame clones and leaves some out. The sample yields about 2.3 million clones, 85% to 95% seen once. The data were obtained in a study of shared clonotypes between healthy human individuals. The source of this sequence is a man aged 18 to 29 in good health. Some clones in this sample may be carry-over from other donors' samples. Material: naive CD4+ T cells from PBMCs. The sample's subset: CD45RA+ positively selected.

Here the CDR3 DNA reads TGTGCCAGCAGCTCCACACAGGGGGGCCAAAGCTTCCAAGAGACCCAGTACTTC. It encodes CASSSTQGGQSFQETQYF. The V call is TRBV5-4, the J call TRBJ2-5; 8 bases align to TRBD1. The CDR3 sequence is 18 residues long. The germline V gene encodes CDR1 SGHNT and CDR2 YYREEE (reference sequence). The V segment lost 3 bases and the J segment 1 base; nucleotides outside the gene matches: 14.